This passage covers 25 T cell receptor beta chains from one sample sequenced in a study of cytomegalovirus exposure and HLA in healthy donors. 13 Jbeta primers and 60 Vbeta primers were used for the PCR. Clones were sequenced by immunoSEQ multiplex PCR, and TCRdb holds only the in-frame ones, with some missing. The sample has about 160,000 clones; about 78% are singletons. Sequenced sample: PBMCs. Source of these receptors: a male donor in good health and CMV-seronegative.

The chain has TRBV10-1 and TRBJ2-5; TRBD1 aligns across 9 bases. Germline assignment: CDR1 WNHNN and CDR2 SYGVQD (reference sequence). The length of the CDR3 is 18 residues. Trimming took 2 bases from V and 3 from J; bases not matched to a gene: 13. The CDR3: CASSERQGGVLEEETQYF. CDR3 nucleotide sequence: TGCGCCAGCAGTGAGCGACAGGGGGGAGTCTTGGAAGAAGAGACCCAGTACTTC.

The CDR3 loop is CASSTQGASGNTIYF. For the CDR3, the DNA is TGCGCCAGCAGCACACAGGGCGCCTCTGGAAACACCATATATTTT. This chain connects TRBV5-1 to TRBJ1-3, with D maybe TRBD1 (6 bases). The germline V and J ends were trimmed by 4 bases and 0 bases, with 11 bases remaining between them. Per germline, CDR1 SGHRS and CDR2 YFSETQ. The CDR3 length is 15 residues. Supplemented by reference TRBV5-1 and TRBJ1-3, the full variable domain reads KAGVTQTPRYLIKTRGQQVTLSCSPISGHRSVSWYQQTPGQGLQFLFEYFSETQRNKGNFPGRFSGRQFSNSRSEMNVSTLELGDSALYLCASSTQGASGNTIYFGEGSWLTVV.

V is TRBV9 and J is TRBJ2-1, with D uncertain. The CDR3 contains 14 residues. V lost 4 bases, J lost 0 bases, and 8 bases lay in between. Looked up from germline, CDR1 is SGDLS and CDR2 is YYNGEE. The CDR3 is CASSSGSSYNEQFF. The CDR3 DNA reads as TGTGCCAGCAGCTCGGGTAGCTCCTACAATGAGCAGTTCTTC.

CDR3 amino acids: CASSQEAGGSGNTIYF. The CDR3 DNA reads as TGCGCCAGCAGCCAAGAGGCAGGGGGCTCGGGAAACACCATATATTTT. The genes are TRBV4-3 and TRBJ1-3, with TRBD1 matching 8 bases. This CDR3 comprises 16 residues. Germline loops: CDR1 LGHNA, CDR2 YSLEER. J gave up 4 bases and V 0 bases, and 5 bases lay outside the gene matches.

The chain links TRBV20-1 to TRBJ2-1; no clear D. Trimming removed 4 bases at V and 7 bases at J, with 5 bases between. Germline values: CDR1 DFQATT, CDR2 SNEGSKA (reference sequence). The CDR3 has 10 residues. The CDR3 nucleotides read TGCAGTGCTACGAGTAATGAGCAGTTCTTC. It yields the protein CSATSNEQFF.

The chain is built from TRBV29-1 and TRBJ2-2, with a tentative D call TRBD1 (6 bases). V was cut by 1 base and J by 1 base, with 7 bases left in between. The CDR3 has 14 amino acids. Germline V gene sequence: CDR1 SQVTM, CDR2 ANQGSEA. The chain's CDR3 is CSVEAGVNTGELFF. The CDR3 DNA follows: TGCAGCGTTGAAGCAGGGGTGAACACCGGGGAGCTGTTTTTT.

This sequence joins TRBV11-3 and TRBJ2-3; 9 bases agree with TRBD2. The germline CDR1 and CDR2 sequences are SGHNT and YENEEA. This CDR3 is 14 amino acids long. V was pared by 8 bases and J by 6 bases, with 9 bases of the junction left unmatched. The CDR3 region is CASSLGTSRDTQYF. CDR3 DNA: TGTGCCAGCTCACTCGGGACTAGCAGGGATACGCAGTATTTT. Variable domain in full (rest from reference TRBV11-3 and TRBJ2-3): EAGVVQSPRYKIIEKKQPVAFWCNPISGHNTLYWYLQNLGQGPELLIRYENEEAVDDSQLPKDRFSAERLKGVDSTLKIQPAELGDSAVYLCASSLGTSRDTQYFGPGTRLTVL.

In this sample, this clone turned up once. CDR3 in amino acids: CASSPRTNSYEQYF. CDR3 DNA sequence: TGTGCCAGCAGCCCGCGGACTAACTCCTACGAGCAGTACTTC. This chain links TRBV7-3 with TRBJ2-5; D might be TRBD2 (6 bases). The J call is doubtful: the DNA matches TRBJ2-7 better. Germline CDR1 and CDR2: SGHTA and FQGTGA. The CDR3 is 14 residues long.

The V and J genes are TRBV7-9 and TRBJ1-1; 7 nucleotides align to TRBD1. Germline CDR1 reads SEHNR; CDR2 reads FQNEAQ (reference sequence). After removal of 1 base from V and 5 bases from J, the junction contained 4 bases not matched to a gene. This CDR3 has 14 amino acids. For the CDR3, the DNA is TGTGCCAGCAGCTTAGTGGGGACAGAAACTGAAGCTTTCTTT. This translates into CASSLVGTETEAFF. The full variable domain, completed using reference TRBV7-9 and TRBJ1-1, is DTGVSQNPRHKITKRGQNVTFRCDPISEHNRLYWYRQTLGQGPEFLTYFQNEAQLEKSRLLSDRFSAERPKGSFSTLEIQRTEQGDSAMYLCASSLVGTETEAFFGQGTRLTVV.

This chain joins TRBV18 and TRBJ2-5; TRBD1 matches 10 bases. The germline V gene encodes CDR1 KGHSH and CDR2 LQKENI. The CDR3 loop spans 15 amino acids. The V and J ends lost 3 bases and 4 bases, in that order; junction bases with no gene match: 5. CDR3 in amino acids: CASSPGQGLGETQYF. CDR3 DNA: TGTGCCAGCTCACCGGGACAGGGGTTAGGAGAGACCCAGTACTTC.

The CDR3, as DNA: TGTGCCAGCACCCGGGACTTCTCCTACGAGCAGTACTTC. It translates to CASTRDFSYEQYF. The V call is TRBV7-2, the J call TRBJ2-7, with D maybe TRBD2 (6 bases). V was shortened by 7 bases and J by 0 bases, with 10 bases between the two germline ends. The CDR3 loop spans 13 amino acids. Germline loops: CDR1 SGHTA, CDR2 FQGNSA.

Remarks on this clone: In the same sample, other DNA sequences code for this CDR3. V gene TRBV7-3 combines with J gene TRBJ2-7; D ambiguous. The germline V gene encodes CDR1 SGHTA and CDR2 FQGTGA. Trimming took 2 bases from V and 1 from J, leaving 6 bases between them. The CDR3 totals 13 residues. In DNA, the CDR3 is TGTGCCAGCAGCTTATCCGGGTCCTACGAGCAGTACTTC. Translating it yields CASSLSGSYEQYF.

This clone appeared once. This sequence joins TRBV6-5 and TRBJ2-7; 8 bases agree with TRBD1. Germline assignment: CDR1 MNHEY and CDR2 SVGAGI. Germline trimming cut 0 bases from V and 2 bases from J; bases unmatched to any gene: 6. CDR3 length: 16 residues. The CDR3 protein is CASSYSSGGAAYEQYF. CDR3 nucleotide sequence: TGTGCCAGCAGTTACTCGTCAGGGGGCGCCGCCTACGAGCAGTACTTC.

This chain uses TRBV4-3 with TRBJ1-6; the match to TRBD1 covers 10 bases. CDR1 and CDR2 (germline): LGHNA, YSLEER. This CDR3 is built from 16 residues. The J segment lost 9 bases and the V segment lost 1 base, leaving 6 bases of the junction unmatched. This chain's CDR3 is CASSQAGTGEFSPLHF. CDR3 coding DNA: TGCGCCAGCAGCCAAGCCGGGACAGGGGAATTTTCACCCCTCCACTTT.

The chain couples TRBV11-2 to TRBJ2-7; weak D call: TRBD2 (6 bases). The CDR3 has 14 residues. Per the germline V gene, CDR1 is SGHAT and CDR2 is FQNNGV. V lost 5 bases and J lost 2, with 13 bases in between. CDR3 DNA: TGTGCCAGCAGCCCCGGGAGTGGGACCTACGAGCAGTACTTC. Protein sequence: CASSPGSGTYEQYF.

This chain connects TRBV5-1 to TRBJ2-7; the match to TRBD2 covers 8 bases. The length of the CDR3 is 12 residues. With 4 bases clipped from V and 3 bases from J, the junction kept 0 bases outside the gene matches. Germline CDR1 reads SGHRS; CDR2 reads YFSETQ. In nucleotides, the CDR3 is TGCGCCAGCAGCGGGACTAGCTACGAGCAGTACTTC. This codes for CASSGTSYEQYF.

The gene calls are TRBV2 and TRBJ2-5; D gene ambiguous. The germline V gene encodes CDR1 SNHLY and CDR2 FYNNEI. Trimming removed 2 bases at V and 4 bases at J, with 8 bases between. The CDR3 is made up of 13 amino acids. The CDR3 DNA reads TGTGCCAGCAGTGAACTTACGGTAGAGACCCAGTACTTC. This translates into CASSELTVETQYF.

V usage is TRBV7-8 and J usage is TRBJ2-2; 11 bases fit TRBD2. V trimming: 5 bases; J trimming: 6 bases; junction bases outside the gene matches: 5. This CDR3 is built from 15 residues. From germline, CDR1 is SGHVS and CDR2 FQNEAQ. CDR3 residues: CASSTLAGGPGELFF. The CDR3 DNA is TGTGCCAGCAGCACTTTAGCGGGAGGGCCCGGGGAGCTGTTTTTT. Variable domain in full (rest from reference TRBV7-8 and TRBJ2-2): GAGVSQSPRYKVAKRGQDVALRCDPISGHVSLFWYQQALGQGPEFLTYFQNEAQLDKSGLPSDRFFAERPEGSVSTLKIQRTQQEDSAVYLCASSTLAGGPGELFFGEGSRLTVL.

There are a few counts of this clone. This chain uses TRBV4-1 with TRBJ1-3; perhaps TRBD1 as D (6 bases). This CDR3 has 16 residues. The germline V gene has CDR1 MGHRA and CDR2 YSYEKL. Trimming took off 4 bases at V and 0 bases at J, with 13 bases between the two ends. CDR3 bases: TGCGCCAGCAGCCCAAGGGGACAAAGCTCTGGAAACACCATATATTTT. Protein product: CASSPRGQSSGNTIYF.

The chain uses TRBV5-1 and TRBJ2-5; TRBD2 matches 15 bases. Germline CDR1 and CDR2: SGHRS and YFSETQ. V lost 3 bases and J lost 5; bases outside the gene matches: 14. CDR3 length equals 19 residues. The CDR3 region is CASSSGLAGGLLSRETQYF. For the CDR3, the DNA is TGCGCCAGCAGCTCAGGACTAGCGGGAGGGCTTCTGTCGCGGGAGACCCAGTACTTC.

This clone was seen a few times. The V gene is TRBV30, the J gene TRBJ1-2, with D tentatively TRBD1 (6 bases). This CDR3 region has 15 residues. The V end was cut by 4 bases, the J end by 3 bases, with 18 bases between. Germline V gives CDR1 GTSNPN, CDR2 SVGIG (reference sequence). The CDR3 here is CAWTRKDRLDYGYTF. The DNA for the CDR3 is TGTGCCTGGACCCGAAAAGACAGGCTAGACTATGGCTACACCTTC.

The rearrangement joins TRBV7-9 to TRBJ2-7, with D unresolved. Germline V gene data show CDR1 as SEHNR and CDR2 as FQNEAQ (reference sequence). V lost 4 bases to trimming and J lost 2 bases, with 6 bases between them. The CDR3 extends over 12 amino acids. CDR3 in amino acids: CASSSRPYEQYF. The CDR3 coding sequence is TGTGCCAGCAGCTCCAGGCCCTACGAGCAGTACTTC.

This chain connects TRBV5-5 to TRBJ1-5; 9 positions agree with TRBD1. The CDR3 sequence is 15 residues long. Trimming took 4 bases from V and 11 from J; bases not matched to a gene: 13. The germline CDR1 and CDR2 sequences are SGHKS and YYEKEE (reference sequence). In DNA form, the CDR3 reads TGTGCCAGCAGCCCCGTCACGGGACAGGGTGAAGCCCAGCATTTT. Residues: CASSPVTGQGEAQHF. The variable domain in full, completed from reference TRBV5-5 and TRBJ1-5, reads DAGVTQSPTHLIKTRGQQVTLRCSPISGHKSVSWYQQVLGQGPQFIFQYYEKEERGRGNFPDRFSARQFPNYSSELNVNALLLGDSALYLCASSPVTGQGEAQHFGDGTRLSIL.

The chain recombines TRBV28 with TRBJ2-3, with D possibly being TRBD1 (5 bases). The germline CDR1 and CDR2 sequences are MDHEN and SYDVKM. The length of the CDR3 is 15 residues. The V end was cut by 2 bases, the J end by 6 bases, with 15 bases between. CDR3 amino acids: CASSLGALGKDTQYF. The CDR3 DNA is TGTGCCAGCAGTTTAGGGGCCCTGGGGAAGGATACGCAGTATTTT. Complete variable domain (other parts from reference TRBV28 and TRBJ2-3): DVKVTQSSRYLVKRTGEKVFLECVQDMDHENMFWYRQDPGLGLRLIYFSYDVKMKEKGDIPEGYSVSREKKERFSLILESASTNQTSMYLCASSLGALGKDTQYFGPGTRLTVL.

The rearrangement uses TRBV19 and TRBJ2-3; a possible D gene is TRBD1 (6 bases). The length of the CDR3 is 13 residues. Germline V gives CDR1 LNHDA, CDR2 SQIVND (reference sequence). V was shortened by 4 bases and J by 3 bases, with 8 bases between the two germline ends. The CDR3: CASSTDRTDTQYF. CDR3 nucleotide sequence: TGTGCCAGTAGTACCGACAGGACAGATACGCAGTATTTT.